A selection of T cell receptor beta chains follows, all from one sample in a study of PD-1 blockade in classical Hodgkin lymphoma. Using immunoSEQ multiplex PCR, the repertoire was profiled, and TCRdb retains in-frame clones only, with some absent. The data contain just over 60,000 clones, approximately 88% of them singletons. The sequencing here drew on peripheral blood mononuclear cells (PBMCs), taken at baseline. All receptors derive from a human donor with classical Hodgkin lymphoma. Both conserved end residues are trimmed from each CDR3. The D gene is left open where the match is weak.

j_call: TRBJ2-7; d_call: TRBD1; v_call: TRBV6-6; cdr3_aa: ASGMGTGIYEQY
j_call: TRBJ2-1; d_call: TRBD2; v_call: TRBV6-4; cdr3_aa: ASSRTSGDYNEQF
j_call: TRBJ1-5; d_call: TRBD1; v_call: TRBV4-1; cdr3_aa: ASSQGVDRYNQPQH
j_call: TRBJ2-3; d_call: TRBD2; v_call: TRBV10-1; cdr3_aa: ATSSGGTDTQY
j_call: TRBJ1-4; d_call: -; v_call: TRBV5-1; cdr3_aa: ASSLGPVGELF
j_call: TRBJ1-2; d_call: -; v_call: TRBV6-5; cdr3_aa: AITGGVGNYGYT
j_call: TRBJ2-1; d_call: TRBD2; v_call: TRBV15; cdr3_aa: ATSGGLAGGNEQF
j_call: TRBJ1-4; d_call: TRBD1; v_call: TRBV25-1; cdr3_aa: ASSALSTGVGEKLF
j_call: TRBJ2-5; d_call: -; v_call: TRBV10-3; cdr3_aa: AISESREETQY
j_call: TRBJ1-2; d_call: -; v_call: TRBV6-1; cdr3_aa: ASSEEVLRVIANYGYT
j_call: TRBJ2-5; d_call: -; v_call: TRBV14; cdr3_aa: ASSQEGPATQY
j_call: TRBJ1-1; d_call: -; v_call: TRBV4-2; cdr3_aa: ASSQGRTADLTEAF
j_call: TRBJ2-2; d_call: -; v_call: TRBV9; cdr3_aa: ASSPSNTGELF
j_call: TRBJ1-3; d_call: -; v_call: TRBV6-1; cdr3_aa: ASSVLGGVPGNTIY
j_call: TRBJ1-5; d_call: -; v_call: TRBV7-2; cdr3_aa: ASSLGGVSTLYSNQPQH
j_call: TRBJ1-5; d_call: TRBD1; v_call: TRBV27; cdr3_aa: ASSCHLHRGNSNQPQH
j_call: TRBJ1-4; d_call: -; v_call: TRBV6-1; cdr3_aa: ASSERRVGEKLF
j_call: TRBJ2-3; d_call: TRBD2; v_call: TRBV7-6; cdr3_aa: ASEEVAGITDTQY
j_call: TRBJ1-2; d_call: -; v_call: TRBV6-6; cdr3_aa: ASSYSFGYGYT
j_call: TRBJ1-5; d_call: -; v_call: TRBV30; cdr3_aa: AWSAGVSNQPQH
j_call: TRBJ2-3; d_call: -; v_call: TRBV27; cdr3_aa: ASSPFVPLTDTQY
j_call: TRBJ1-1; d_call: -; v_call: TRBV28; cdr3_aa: ASSSPGGNTEAF
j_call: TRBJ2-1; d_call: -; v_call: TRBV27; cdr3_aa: ASGSYNEQF
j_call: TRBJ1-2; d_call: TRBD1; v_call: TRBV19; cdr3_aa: ASRPGQGNGYT
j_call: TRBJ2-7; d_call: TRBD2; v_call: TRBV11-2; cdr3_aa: ASSPGLGYEQY
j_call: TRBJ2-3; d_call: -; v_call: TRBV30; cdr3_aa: AWRKVSTDTQY
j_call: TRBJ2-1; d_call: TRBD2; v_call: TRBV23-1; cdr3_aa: ASSVGGTSDTGNEQF
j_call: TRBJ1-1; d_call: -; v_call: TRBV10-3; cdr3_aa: AISDRVNTEAF
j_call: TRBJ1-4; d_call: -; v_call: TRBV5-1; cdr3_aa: ASSAGTIATNEKLF
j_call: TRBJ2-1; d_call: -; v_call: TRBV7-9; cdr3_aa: ASSSDTDNEQF